Listed below are T cell receptor beta chains from one sample, sequenced in a study of blood T cell repertoires in COVID-19. The repertoire was sequenced with immunoSEQ multiplex PCR; TCRdb's copy has only in-frame clones and lacks some. The sample lists some 96,000 clones, roughly 85% occurring once. Sequencing was performed on peripheral blood. Receptor source: a human donor in a cohort sampled during active COVID-19. Both conserved end residues are part of each CDR3. Each record gives: CDR3 protein, CDR3 DNA, V gene, J gene, D gene, clone size. The D gene is left open where the match is weak. A row's size may be missing; if present it is once, few, many or a size class.

CASSKAGIYNSPLHF	TGTGCCAGTAGTAAGGCAGGGATCTATAATTCACCCCTCCACTTT	TRBV19	TRBJ1-6	-	few
CASRQGTDTQYF	TGTGCCAGCAGGCAGGGGACAGATACGCAGTATTTT	TRBV6-4	TRBJ2-3	-	-
CASSRGGTYEQYF	TGTGCCAGCAGCCGTGGGGGGACCTACGAGCAGTACTTC	TRBV7-2	TRBJ2-7	-	-
CASSFDRDSSTYEQYF	TGTGCCAGCAGCTTCGACCGGGACAGTAGCACCTACGAGCAGTACTTC	TRBV7-2	TRBJ2-7	TRBD1	-
CASSPDRDLAQPQHF	TGCGCCAGCAGCCCCGACAGGGATTTAGCTCAGCCCCAGCATTTT	TRBV4-1	TRBJ1-5	TRBD1	-
CASSLGQAHRPQHF	TGTGCCAGCAGTTTAGGGCAGGCCCATCGGCCCCAGCATTTT	TRBV28	TRBJ1-5	-	-
CASSYGGLPNQPQHF	TGTGCCAGCAGCTACGGAGGGCTACCCAATCAGCCCCAGCATTTT	TRBV7-9	TRBJ1-5	-	few
CASRERAGGFSYNEQFF	TGTGCCAGCAGAGAAAGAGCGGGAGGCTTCTCCTACAATGAGCAGTTCTTC	TRBV6-1	TRBJ2-1	TRBD2	once
CASSSDRATAFF	TGTGCCAGCAGTTCGGACAGGGCCACAGCTTTCTTT	TRBV12-3/TRBV12-4	TRBJ1-1	TRBD1	few
CASTQQVSNTGELFF	TGTGCCAGTACCCAACAAGTTTCGAACACCGGGGAGCTGTTTTTT	TRBV19	TRBJ2-2	-	-
CASRQGRAGANVLTF	TGTGCCAGCAGACAGGGCAGAGCTGGGGCCAACGTCCTGACTTTC	TRBV19	TRBJ2-6	TRBD1	-
CATSALTSGTDTQYF	TGTGCCACCAGTGCCTTGACTAGCGGCACAGATACGCAGTATTTT	TRBV24-1	TRBJ2-3	TRBD2	-
CASGSTANNEQFF	TGTGCCAGCGGGTCGACAGCCAACAATGAGCAGTTCTTC	TRBV12-3/TRBV12-4	TRBJ2-1	-	-
CASSLVTGGSYEQYF	TGTGCCAGCAGTTTAGTGACAGGGGGCTCCTACGAGCAGTACTTC	TRBV28	TRBJ2-7	TRBD1	-
CASSLQGSKNEQFF	TGTGCCAGCAGTTTACAGGGATCGAAGAATGAGCAGTTCTTC	TRBV28	TRBJ2-1	-	-
CASSASYGQGESSPLHF	TGTGCCAGCAGCGCATCCTACGGACAGGGTGAATCATCACCCCTCCACTTT	TRBV9	TRBJ1-6	TRBD1	once
CASSVKGWSTEAFF	TGTGCCAGCAGTGTAAAGGGGTGGAGCACTGAAGCTTTCTTT	TRBV2	TRBJ1-1	-	-
CASRPDNAPHEKLFF	TGTGCCAGCAGGCCGGACAATGCACCTCATGAAAAACTGTTTTTT	TRBV27	TRBJ1-4	-	-
CASSMMTGFGETQYF	TGTGCCAGTAGTATGATGACAGGTTTTGGAGAGACCCAGTACTTC	TRBV19	TRBJ2-5	-	once
CASSSMQQSSGNTIYF	TGTGCCAGCAGCTCAATGCAACAGAGCTCTGGAAACACCATATATTTT	TRBV7-9	TRBJ1-3	-	-
CASSDGLNTGELFF	TGCGCCAGCAGTGATGGACTCAACACCGGGGAGCTGTTTTTT	TRBV10-2	TRBJ2-2	-	once
CASSLVGTFQYF	TGTGCCAGCAGCTTAGTCGGGACATTCCAGTACTTC	TRBV11-2	TRBJ2-7	-	-
CASSLQGANEKLFF	TGCGCCAGCAGCTTACAGGGGGCTAATGAAAAACTGTTTTTT	TRBV5-1	TRBJ1-4	TRBD1	-
CASTPNGVGGYTF	TGTGCCAGTACTCCCAACGGGGTTGGTGGCTACACCTTC	TRBV19	TRBJ1-2	-	-
CASSPPGQGPGELFF	TGTGCCAGCAGCCCGCCGGGACAGGGTCCCGGGGAGCTGTTTTTT	TRBV7-3	TRBJ2-2	TRBD1	-
CASSQGAEKTQYF	TGTGCCAGCAGCCAGGGGGCCGAAAAGACCCAGTACTTC	TRBV7-3	TRBJ2-5	TRBD1	-
CASSRTRENTEAFF	TGTGCCAGTAGTCGGACGAGGGAGAACACTGAAGCTTTCTTT	TRBV19	TRBJ1-1	-	-
CRALSGAEAFF	TGCAGGGCCTTATCCGGGGCTGAAGCTTTCTTT	TRBV29-1	TRBJ1-1	-	-
CASSTLAGGRETQYF	TGTGCCAGCAGCACTCTAGCGGGAGGGAGGGAGACCCAGTACTTC	TRBV11-2	TRBJ2-5	TRBD2	-
CASSFPTEETQYF	TGCGCCAGCAGCTTTCCGACTGAGGAGACCCAGTACTTC	TRBV5-1	TRBJ2-5	-	-
CASSSWDNHYEQYF	TGTGCCAGCAGCTCGTGGGACAACCACTACGAGCAGTACTTC	TRBV7-9	TRBJ2-7	-	few
CASSRTSGNPYNEQFF	TGTGCCAGCTCTCGGACTAGCGGGAACCCTTACAATGAGCAGTTCTTC	TRBV18	TRBJ2-1	TRBD2	-
CASSIRRDRRVNEQFF	TGCGCCAGCAGCATACGCCGGGACAGGAGGGTCAATGAGCAGTTCTTC	TRBV5-1	TRBJ2-1	TRBD1	-
CASSLGGRGDQPQHF	TGCGCCAGCAGCCTGGGGGGCAGGGGAGATCAGCCCCAGCATTTT	TRBV5-1	TRBJ1-5	-	-
CASGQAGPGTDTQYF	TGTGCTAGTGGTCAAGCGGGGCCGGGCACAGATACGCAGTATTTT	TRBV12-5	TRBJ2-3	TRBD2	-
CASSWKGTGGTEAFF	TGCGCCAGCAGCTGGAAGGGGACAGGGGGCACTGAAGCTTTCTTT	TRBV5-1	TRBJ1-1	TRBD1	few
CASSRVRTGGHTEAFF	TGTGCCAGCAGCCGAGTTAGGACAGGGGGCCACACTGAAGCTTTCTTT	TRBV7-8	TRBJ1-1	TRBD1	-
CASSYEGDSNQPQHF	TGTGCCAGCAGTTACGAGGGAGATAGCAATCAGCCCCAGCATTTT	TRBV6-6	TRBJ1-5	-	once
CASSQGQINTEAFF	TGCGCCAGCAGTCAGGGGCAGATCAACACTGAAGCTTTCTTT	TRBV23-1	TRBJ1-1	-	-
CASSHALGGNTEAFF	TGTGCCAGCAGCCACGCTTTGGGAGGGAACACTGAAGCTTTCTTT	TRBV5-4	TRBJ1-1	-	few
CASSLAASLDTDTQYF	TGTGCCAGCAGCTTGGCGGCTAGCTTGGACACAGATACGCAGTATTTT	TRBV5-5	TRBJ2-3	-	-
CASEAGGNTYEQYF	TGTGCCTCAGAGGCGGGAGGAAATACCTACGAGCAGTACTTC	TRBV28	TRBJ2-7	TRBD2	-
CASSLGAAVGGNEQFF	TGTGCCAGCAGCTTAGGGGCAGCGGTCGGGGGGAATGAGCAGTTCTTC	TRBV11-3	TRBJ2-1	TRBD2	-
CASSQGGLAGQNTQYF	TGTGCCAGCAGCCAGGGTGGACTAGCGGGACAGAATACGCAGTATTTT	TRBV3-1/TRBV3-2	TRBJ2-3	TRBD2	once
CASSRDRENNQPQHF	TGTGCCAGCAGCCGGGACAGGGAAAATAATCAGCCCCAGCATTTT	TRBV28	TRBJ1-5	TRBD1	-